The present TCR beta chain was sequenced within a study of CD8 T cells in ankylosing spondylitis. Study-level points and caveats: Disease-linked clones reportedly showed significant enrichment in matched ankylosing spondylitis synovial fluid.

A note on this clonotype: The antigen is not known.

Quantitative 5'-RACE with molecular barcodes generated TCR beta libraries. From the 5' RACE reads, TCRdb called clonotypes with MiXCR, one entry per CDR3 protein. The data contain about 27,000 distinct CDR3 sequences, roughly 8.6% of them seen just once; the ten biggest clones take up nearly 30%. The origin of this receptor is a male donor with ankylosing spondylitis or in good health (not recorded which). Sequenced material: blood.

This chain's CDR3 is CAILGGVGELFF. The CDR3 DNA sequence: TGTGCCATCCTTGGTGGGGTCGGGGAGCTGTTTTTT. The chain uses TRBV28 and TRBJ2-2; no clear D. V gave up 10 bases and J gave up 7 bases, with 13 bases separating them. Germline lookup yields CDR1 MDHEN and CDR2 SYDVKM. There are 12 residues in the CDR3.